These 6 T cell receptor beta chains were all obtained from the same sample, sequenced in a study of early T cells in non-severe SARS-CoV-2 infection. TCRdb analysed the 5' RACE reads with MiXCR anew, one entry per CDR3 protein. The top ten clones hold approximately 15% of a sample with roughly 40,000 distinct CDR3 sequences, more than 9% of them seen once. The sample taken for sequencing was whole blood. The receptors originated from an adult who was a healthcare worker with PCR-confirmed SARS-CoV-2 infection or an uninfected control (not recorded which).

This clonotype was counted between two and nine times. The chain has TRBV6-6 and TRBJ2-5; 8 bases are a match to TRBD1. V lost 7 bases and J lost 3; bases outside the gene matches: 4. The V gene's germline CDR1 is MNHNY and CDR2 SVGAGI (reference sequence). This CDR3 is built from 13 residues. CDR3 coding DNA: TGTGCCAGCATCGGACAGGGCAAAGAGACCCAGTACTTC. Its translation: CASIGQGKETQYF.

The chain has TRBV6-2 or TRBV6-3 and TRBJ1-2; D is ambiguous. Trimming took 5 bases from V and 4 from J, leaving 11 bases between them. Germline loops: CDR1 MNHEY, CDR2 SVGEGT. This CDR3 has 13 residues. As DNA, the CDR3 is TGTGCCAGCAGTCCCCCTCCCCTCTATGGCTACACCTTC. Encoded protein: CASSPPPLYGYTF.

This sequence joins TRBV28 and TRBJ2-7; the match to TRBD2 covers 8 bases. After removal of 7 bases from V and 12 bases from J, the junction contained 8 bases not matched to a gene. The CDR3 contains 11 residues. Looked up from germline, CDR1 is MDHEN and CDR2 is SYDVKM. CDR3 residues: CASIASGRWYF. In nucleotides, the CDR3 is TGTGCCAGCATCGCGAGCGGGAGATGGTACTTC.

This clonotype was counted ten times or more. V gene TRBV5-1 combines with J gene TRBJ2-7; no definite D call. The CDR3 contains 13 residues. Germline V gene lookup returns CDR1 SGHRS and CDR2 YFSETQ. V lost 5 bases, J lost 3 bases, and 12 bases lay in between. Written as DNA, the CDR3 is TGCGCCAGCAGGTCAAACCAGGTCTACGAGCAGTACTTC. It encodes CASRSNQVYEQYF.

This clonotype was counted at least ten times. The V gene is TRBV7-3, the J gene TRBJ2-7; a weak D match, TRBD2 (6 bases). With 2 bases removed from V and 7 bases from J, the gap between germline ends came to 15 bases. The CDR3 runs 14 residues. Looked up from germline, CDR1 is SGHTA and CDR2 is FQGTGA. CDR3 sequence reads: CASSLSSRDDEQYF. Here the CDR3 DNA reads TGTGCCAGCAGCTTATCATCGCGGGACGATGAGCAGTACTTC.

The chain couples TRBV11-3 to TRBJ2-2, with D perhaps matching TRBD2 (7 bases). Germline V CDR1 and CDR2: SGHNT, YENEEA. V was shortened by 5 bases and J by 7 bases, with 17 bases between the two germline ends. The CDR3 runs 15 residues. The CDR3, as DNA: TGTGCCAGCAGCCCCGCGGGCGGGGGCTTCGGGGAGCTGTTTTTT. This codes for CASSPAGGGFGELFF.